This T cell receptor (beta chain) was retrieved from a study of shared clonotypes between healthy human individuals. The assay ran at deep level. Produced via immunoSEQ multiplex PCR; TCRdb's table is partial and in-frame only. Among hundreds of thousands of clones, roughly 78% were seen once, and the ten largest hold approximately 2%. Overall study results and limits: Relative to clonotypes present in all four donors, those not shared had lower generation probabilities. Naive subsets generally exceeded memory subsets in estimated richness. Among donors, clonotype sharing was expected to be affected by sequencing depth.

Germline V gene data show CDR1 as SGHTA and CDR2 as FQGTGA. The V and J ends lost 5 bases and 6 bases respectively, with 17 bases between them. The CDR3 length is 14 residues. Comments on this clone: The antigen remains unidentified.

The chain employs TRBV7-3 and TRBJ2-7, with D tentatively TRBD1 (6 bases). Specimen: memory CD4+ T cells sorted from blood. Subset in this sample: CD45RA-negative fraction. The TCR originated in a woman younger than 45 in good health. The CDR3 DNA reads TGTGCCAGCAGCGTTACAGGGCGAACGGGCGAGCAGTACTTC. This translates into CASSVTGRTGEQYF.